The rows below give T cell receptor beta chains drawn from one sample of a study of T cell repertoires in cytomegalovirus infection. TCRdb called the reads again in MiXCR, with one record for every CDR3 protein. The sample yields 250,000 or so distinct CDR3 sequences, roughly 9% seen once. Specimen: PBMCs. The receptors derive from a human donor in good health (CMV status not recorded). Some clones in this sample may be carry-over from other donors' samples. CDR3s include the opening cysteine and the closing phenylalanine or tryptophan. D genes are given only for firm matches. A row's size may be missing; if present it is once, few, many or a size class.

many	TRBV15	12	NA	TRBJ1-2	CATSRDGNGYTF	TGTGCCACCAGCAGAGATGGGAATGGCTACACCTTC
many	TRBV7-2	19	TRBD1	TRBJ1-1	CASSQGPLHVTGIGTEAFF	TGTGCCAGCAGCCAAGGTCCCCTCCATGTGACAGGGATCGGGACTGAAGCTTTCTTT
many	TRBV7-2	14	TRBD1	TRBJ1-5	CASSLGQLHQPQHF	TGTGCCAGCAGCTTGGGACAGTTGCATCAGCCCCAGCATTTT
few	TRBV15	15	NA	TRBJ1-1	CATSRDHRVNTEAFF	TGTGCCACCAGCAGAGATCACAGGGTGAACACTGAAGCTTTCTTT
NA	TRBV12-3/TRBV12-4	16	TRBD1	TRBJ2-4	CASSITTGLAKNIQYF	TGTGCCAGCAGTATAACGACAGGGCTAGCCAAAAACATTCAGTACTTC
few	TRBV20-1	14	NA	TRBJ1-2	CSARGLHRNYGYTF	TGCAGTGCTAGAGGACTACACCGGAACTATGGCTACACCTTC
few	TRBV11-2	15	TRBD1	TRBJ2-7	CASSTETGRSYEQYF	TGTGCCAGCAGCACGGAGACAGGGCGCTCCTACGAGCAGTACTTC
many	TRBV7-2	15	TRBD1	TRBJ2-7	CASSLGTGGFWEQYF	TGTGCCAGCAGCTTAGGGACAGGGGGCTTCTGGGAGCAGTACTTC
many	TRBV6-2/TRBV6-3	13	NA	TRBJ2-3	CASLNRDTDTQYF	TGTGCCAGCTTAAACAGAGACACAGATACGCAGTATTTT
NA	TRBV20-1	12	NA	TRBJ2-1	CSTSPSYNEQFF	TGCAGCACTTCCCCCTCCTACAATGAGCAGTTCTTC
few	TRBV12-3/TRBV12-4	12	NA	TRBJ1-2	CASSFMNYGYTF	TGTGCCAGCAGTTTCATGAACTATGGCTACACCTTC
few	TRBV19	15	NA	TRBJ1-5	CASSPGDLGSQPQHF	TGTGCCAGTAGTCCGGGAGATTTAGGGAGTCAGCCCCAGCATTTT
many	TRBV20-1	15	TRBD2	TRBJ2-3	CSATERGESTDTQYF	TGCAGTGCTACTGAGCGGGGGGAGAGCACAGATACGCAGTATTTT
many	TRBV7-6	14	NA	TRBJ1-5	CASSLASGNQPQHF	TGTGCCAGCAGCTTAGCTTCGGGCAATCAGCCCCAGCATTTT
many	TRBV7-8	14	NA	TRBJ2-1	CASSLVQGHNEQFF	TGTGCCAGCAGCTTAGTCCAGGGCCACAATGAGCAGTTCTTC
NA	TRBV28	15	TRBD2	TRBJ2-1	CASSSGGGVKNEQFF	TGTGCCAGCAGTTCGGGAGGCGGGGTCAAGAATGAGCAGTTCTTC
NA	TRBV6-1	14	NA	TRBJ1-1	CASSDGGQGTEAFF	TGTGCCAGCAGTGACGGGGGGCAGGGGACTGAAGCTTTCTTT